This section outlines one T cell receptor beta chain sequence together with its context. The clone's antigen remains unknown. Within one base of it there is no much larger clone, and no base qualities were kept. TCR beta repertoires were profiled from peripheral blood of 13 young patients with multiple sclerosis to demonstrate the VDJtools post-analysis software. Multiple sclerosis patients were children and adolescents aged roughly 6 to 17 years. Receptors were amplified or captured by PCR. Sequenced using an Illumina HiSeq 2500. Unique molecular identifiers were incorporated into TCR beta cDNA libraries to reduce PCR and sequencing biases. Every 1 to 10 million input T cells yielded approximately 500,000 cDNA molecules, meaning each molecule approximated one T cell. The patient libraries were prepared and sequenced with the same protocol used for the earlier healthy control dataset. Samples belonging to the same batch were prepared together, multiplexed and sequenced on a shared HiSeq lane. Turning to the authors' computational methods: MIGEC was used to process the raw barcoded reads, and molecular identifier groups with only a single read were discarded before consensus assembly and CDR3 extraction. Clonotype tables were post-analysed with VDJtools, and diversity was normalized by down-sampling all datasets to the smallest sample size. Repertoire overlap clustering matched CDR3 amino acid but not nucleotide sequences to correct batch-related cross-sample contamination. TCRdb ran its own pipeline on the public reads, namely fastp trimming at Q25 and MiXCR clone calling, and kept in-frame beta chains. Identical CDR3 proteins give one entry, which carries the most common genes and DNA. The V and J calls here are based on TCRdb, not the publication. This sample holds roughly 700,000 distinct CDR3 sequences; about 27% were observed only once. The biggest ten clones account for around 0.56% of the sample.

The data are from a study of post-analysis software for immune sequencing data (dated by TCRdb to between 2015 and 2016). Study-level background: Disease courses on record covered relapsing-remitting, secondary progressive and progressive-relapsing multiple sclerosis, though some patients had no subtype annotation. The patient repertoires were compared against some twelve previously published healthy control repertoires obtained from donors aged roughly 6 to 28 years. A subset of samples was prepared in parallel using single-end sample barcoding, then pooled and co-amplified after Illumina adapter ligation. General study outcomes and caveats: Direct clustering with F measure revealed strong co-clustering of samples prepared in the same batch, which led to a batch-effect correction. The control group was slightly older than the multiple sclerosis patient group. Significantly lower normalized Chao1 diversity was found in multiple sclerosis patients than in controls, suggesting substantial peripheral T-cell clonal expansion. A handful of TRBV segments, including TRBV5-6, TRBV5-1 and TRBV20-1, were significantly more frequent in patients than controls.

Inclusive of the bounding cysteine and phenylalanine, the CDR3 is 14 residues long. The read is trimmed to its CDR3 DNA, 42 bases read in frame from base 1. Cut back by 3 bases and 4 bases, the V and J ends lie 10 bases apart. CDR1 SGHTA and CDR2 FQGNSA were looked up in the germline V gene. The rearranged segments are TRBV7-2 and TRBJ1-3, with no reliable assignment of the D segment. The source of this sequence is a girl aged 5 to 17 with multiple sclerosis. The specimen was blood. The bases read TGTGCCAGCAGCTTGAGAGGGTTCGGAAACACCATATATTTT. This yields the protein CASSLRGFGNTIYF. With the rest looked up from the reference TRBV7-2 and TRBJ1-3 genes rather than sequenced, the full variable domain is GAGVSQSPSNKVTEKGKDVELRCDPISGHTALYWYRQSLGQGLEFLIYFQGNSAPDKSGLPSDRFSAERTGGSVSTLTIQRTQQEDSAVYLCASSLRGFGNTIYFGEGSWLTVV.